This T cell receptor (beta chain) was sequenced for a study of T cell responses to AZD1222 COVID-19 vaccine. This clone was counted a single time. Its target is not known. Study findings and constraints: Across the whole spike, CD4 TCRs peaked at regions 160-218 and 743-854.

The CDR3 is 15 amino acids. Germline lookup yields CDR1 ENHRY and CDR2 SYGVKD. V was pared by 3 bases and J by 0 bases, with 9 bases between. Assay used: immunoSEQ multiplex PCR; TCRdb lists only in-frame clones, some missing. The sample consists of 100,000 to 150,000 clones, 80% to 95% of them appearing once. The receptor comes from an adult who received the AZD1222 COVID-19 vaccine. The rearrangement joins TRBV10-3 to TRBJ1-3, with D possibly TRBD1 on 6 matching bases. Sequencing was performed on peripheral blood, taken 28 days after the second AZD1222 dose. The CDR3 sequence: CAISEGGRSGNTIYF. The CDR3 DNA reads as TGTGCCATCAGTGAAGGGGGTCGCTCTGGAAACACCATATATTTT.